This T cell receptor beta chain appears in the sequencing data of a study of T-cell memory formation after mild COVID-19. Germline CDR1 SQVTM, CDR2 ANQGSEA. V lost 2 bases and J lost 7, with 19 bases in between. The CDR3 loop spans 15 amino acids. Points from the study as a whole: Certain responding clones were present in pre-infection memory, suggesting participation of cross-reactive memory. Of the contracting clones, CD4+ ones lay mainly in CM and EM, and CD8+ ones in EMRA. Second-wave clones peaking on day 37 lacked confirmed SARS-CoV-2 specificity. Clones that contracted from day 15 to 85 had balanced CD4/CD8; later expanders were CD4+ biased.

Details on this clonotype: Its target is unknown.

TCRdb recomputed calls from the 5' RACE reads with MiXCR, one row per CDR3 protein. The table records a few hundred thousand distinct CDR3 sequences, around 15% of them present only once. The sequencing sample was made of PBMCs or a T cell subset sorted from them (not recorded which). The chain is built from TRBV29-1 and TRBJ2-3; D perhaps matches TRBD2 (5 bases). The TCR was taken from a young man who had mild COVID-19 (a few samples of this study predate the infection). Cell type and time point are not known. CDR3 loop: CSVEFGQDLSNTQYF. For the CDR3, the DNA is TGCAGCGTTGAATTTGGGCAGGACTTGAGTAATACGCAGTATTTT.